This T cell receptor (beta chain) was observed in a study of blood T cell repertoires in COVID-19. Data came from immunoSEQ multiplex PCR; TCRdb stores just in-frame clones and leaves some out. The sample includes about 59,000 clones, about 90% of them seen just once. Germline lookup yields CDR1 SGHDN and CDR2 FVKESK. The CDR3 is made up of 16 amino acids. With 3 bases clipped from V and 0 bases from J, the junction kept 4 bases outside the gene matches. Sequencing was done on a sample of peripheral blood. The rearrangement links TRBV14 to TRBJ2-5, with 10 bases identical to TRBD2. The sequence came from a man older than 75 in a cohort sampled during active COVID-19. The CDR3 loop reads CASSHSSGSNQETQYF. CDR3 nucleotides: TGTGCCAGCAGCCACTCTAGCGGGAGTAACCAAGAGACCCAGTACTTC.